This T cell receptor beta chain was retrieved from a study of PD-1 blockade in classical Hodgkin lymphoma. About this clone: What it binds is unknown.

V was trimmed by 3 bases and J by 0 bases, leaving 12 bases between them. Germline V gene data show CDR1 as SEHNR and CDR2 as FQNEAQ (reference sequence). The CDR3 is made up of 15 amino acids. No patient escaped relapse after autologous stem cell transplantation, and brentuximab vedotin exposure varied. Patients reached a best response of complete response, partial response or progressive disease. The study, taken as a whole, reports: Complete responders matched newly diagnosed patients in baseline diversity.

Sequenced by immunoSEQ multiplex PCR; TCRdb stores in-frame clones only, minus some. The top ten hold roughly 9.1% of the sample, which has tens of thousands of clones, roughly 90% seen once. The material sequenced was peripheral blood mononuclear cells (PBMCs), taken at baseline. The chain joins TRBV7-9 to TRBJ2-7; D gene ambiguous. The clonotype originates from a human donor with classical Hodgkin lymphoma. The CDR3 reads CASSFEKTSSYEQYF. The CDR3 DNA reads TGTGCCAGCAGCTTCGAGAAGACCAGCTCCTACGAGCAGTACTTC.